The clone carrying this T cell receptor beta chain turned up a few times. Template material for amplifying TCR beta CDR3 regions consisted of RNA transcripts. In the first-round RT-PCR of the TCR CDR3, the HTBI primer set was used. TCRdb fed the multiplex PCR reads into MiXCR, producing one record per CDR3 protein. The sample shows 400,000 to 600,000 distinct CDR3 sequences, 15% to 20% of them seen only once. This record belongs to a study of T cells in Graves' hyperthyroidism and ophthalmopathy. Study overall: It was at initial diagnosis, before any treatment, that peripheral blood was collected.

The CDR3 is 13 residues long. Trimming shortened V by 6 bases and J by 3 bases, and 8 bases separated the two germline ends. Each 10 ml fresh peripheral blood draw supplied the PBMCs. Sequencing was carried out using blood. This clonotype was sampled from a young woman with Graves' ophthalmopathy. The chain has TRBV12-3 or TRBV12-4 and TRBJ2-2; D is ambiguous. CDR3 protein: CASRGGYTGELFF. The CDR3 DNA reads as TGTGCCAGCAGAGGCGGTTACACCGGGGAGCTGTTTTTT.